What follows are 13 T cell receptor beta chains derived from one specimen sequenced in a study of T-cell memory formation after mild COVID-19. TCRdb recomputed calls from the 5' RACE reads with MiXCR, one row per CDR3 protein. Here the sample spans about 300,000 distinct CDR3 sequences, roughly 21% being singletons. Material: PBMCs or a T cell subset sorted from them (not recorded which). The receptor source for this set is a man aged 18 to 35 who had mild COVID-19 (a few samples of this study predate the infection). Cell type and time point are not known.

V usage is TRBV6-5 and J usage is TRBJ2-3; 8 nucleotides match TRBD2. Germline CDR1 and CDR2: MNHEY and SVGAGI. This CDR3 has 14 residues. J lost 7 bases, V lost 4 bases, and 7 bases had no gene match. CDR3 sequence reads: CASSSGGAGHTQYF. The CDR3 nucleotides are TGTGCCAGCAGTTCCGGGGGGGCGGGCCATACGCAGTATTTT.

J is TRBJ2-1 and V is TRBV11-2; 10 nucleotides align to TRBD2. The V gene's germline CDR1 is SGHAT and CDR2 FQNNGV. The CDR3 totals 16 residues. Unmatched junction bases numbered 4, after V lost 1 base and J lost 4 bases. CDR3 protein: CASSLGSSGSYNEQFF. As DNA, the CDR3 is TGTGCCAGCAGCTTAGGATCTAGCGGGAGTTACAATGAGCAGTTCTTC. The whole variable domain, remainder taken from reference TRBV11-2 and TRBJ2-1, is EAGVAQSPRYKIIEKRQSVAFWCNPISGHATLYWYQQILGQGPKLLIQFQNNGVVDDSQLPKDRFSAERLKGVDSTLKIQPAKLEDSAVYLCASSLGSSGSYNEQFFGPGTRLTVL.

The chain joins TRBV12-3 or TRBV12-4 to TRBJ1-5; D is unresolved. V dropped 7 bases and J dropped 2 bases, with 15 bases sitting between them. This CDR3 is built from 15 residues. CDR3: CASTLGGLGNQPQHF. CDR3 coding DNA: TGTGCCAGCACCTTGGGTGGGCTCGGCAATCAGCCCCAGCATTTT.

This chain joins TRBV7-2 and TRBJ1-2, with D perhaps TRBD1 (6 bases). The CDR3 contains 11 residues. Germline V gives CDR1 SGHTA, CDR2 FQGNSA. V gave up 11 bases and J gave up 8 bases, with 15 bases separating them. The CDR3 coding sequence is TGTGCCCCCGGGGGCAGGGAGGGCTACACCTTC. This translates into CAPGGREGYTF.

This clonotype appeared a single time. The rearrangement links TRBV6-2 or TRBV6-3 to TRBJ2-7; 8 nucleotides match TRBD1. The CDR3 consists of 15 residues. The J segment lost 2 bases and the V segment lost 6 bases, leaving 9 bases of the junction unmatched. The germline V gene encodes CDR1 MNHEY and CDR2 SVGEGT. CDR3 DNA: TGTGCCAGCAGCCTTCAGAGGGACAGGCCCTACGAGCAGTACGTC. This codes for CASSLQRDRPYEQYV.

This rearrangement joins TRBV6-2 or TRBV6-3 to TRBJ2-7, with 7 bases lining up with TRBD1. V lost 6 bases and J lost 3; bases outside the gene matches: 8. The CDR3 totals 14 residues. Germline CDR1 MNHEY, CDR2 SVGEGT. This CDR3 reads CASSTGQLSYEQYF. The DNA of the CDR3 is TGTGCCAGCAGCACGGGACAGCTGAGCTACGAGCAGTACTTC.

The chain links TRBV6-5 to TRBJ2-5, with D perhaps TRBD2 (7 bases). The CDR3 spans 13 residues. Germline V CDR1 and CDR2: MNHEY, SVGAGI. V gave up 2 bases and J gave up 4 bases, with 8 bases separating them. The CDR3 nucleotides are TGTGCCAGCAGTTACGGGGGGGCAGAGACCCAGTACTTC. Residues: CASSYGGAETQYF.

This rearrangement joins TRBV9 to TRBJ2-3; TRBD1 might be the D (5 bases). Germline V gene data show CDR1 as SGDLS and CDR2 as YYNGEE. This CDR3 is 16 amino acids long. The ends were cut back, 2 bases at V and 2 bases at J, with 15 bases in the middle. CDR3 amino acids: CASSVNRNWYTDTQYF. Written as DNA, the CDR3 is TGTGCCAGCAGCGTTAACAGGAATTGGTACACAGATACGCAGTATTTT.

The chain uses TRBV5-1 and TRBJ1-1; D is uncertain. The CDR3 has 13 amino acids. Germline-derived CDR1 and CDR2 are SGHRS and YFSETQ. Trimming left V 0 bases short and J 9 bases short, with 12 bases between. The CDR3 coding sequence is TGCGCCAGCAGCTTGGGCTGGACGGTACAAGCTTTCTTT. Protein: CASSLGWTVQAFF.

V and J are TRBV4-3 and TRBJ2-6; no reliable D call. V was clipped by 1 base and J by 2 bases, with 15 bases between them. Per germline, CDR1 LGHNA and CDR2 YSLEER. CDR3 size: 18 residues. CDR3 nucleotides: TGCGCCAGCAGCCAAGGGTGGCAGGCTGGAGCTGGGGCCAACGTCCTGACTTTC. It codes for CASSQGWQAGAGANVLTF.

The chain is built from TRBV28 and TRBJ1-1, with D tentatively TRBD1 (5 bases). The V gene's germline CDR1 is MDHEN and CDR2 SYDVKM. The V gene lost 5 bases and the J gene lost 3 bases, with 16 bases spanning the gap. CDR3 length: 15 amino acids. Written as DNA, the CDR3 is TGTGCCAGCAGTACGGGCGGGGCGGCGGACACTGAAGCTTTCTTT. This codes for CASSTGGAADTEAFF.

The table lists this clonotype with a count of one. V is TRBV6-2 or TRBV6-3 and J is TRBJ1-6; D might be TRBD1 (5 bases). V was trimmed by 2 bases and J by 6 bases, leaving 8 bases between them. Germline V gene sequence: CDR1 MNHEY, CDR2 SVGEGT. This CDR3 has 14 residues. CDR3 amino acids: CASSYGQGNSPLHF. The CDR3 DNA reads as TGTGCCAGCAGTTACGGGCAGGGTAATTCACCCCTCCACTTT.

V and J are TRBV5-5 and TRBJ2-6; maybe TRBD2 (5 bases). Germline V CDR1 and CDR2: SGHKS, YYEKEE (reference sequence). The germline V and J ends were trimmed by 0 bases and 6 bases, with 7 bases remaining between them. The CDR3 contains 14 residues. This CDR3 reads CASSLGSVANVLTF. In DNA, the CDR3 is TGTGCCAGCAGCTTGGGTAGCGTGGCCAACGTCCTGACTTTC.